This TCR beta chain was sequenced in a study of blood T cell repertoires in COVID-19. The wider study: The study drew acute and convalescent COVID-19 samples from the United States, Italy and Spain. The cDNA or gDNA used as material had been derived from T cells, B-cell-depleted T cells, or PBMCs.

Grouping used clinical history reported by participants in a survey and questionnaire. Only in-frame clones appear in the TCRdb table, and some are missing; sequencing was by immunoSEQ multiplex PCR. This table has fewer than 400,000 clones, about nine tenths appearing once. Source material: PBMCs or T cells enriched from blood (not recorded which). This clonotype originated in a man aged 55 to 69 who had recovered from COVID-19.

Here the CDR3 reads CASSLIGLAGNHEQYF. For the CDR3, the DNA is TGCGCCAGCAGCTTGATCGGTTTAGCGGGAAATCACGAGCAGTACTTC. This chain joins TRBV5-1 and TRBJ2-7; 8 positions agree with TRBD2. With V trimmed by 1 base and J by 5 bases, 11 bases remained unmatched. The V gene's germline CDR1 is SGHRS and CDR2 YFSETQ. This CDR3 is built from 16 residues. The variable domain in full, with the rest retrieved from reference TRBV5-1 and TRBJ2-7, is KAGVTQTPRYLIKTRGQQVTLSCSPISGHRSVSWYQQTPGQGLQFLFEYFSETQRNKGNFPGRFSGRQFSNSRSEMNVSTLELGDSALYLCASSLIGLAGNHEQYFGPGTRLTVT.